A selection of T cell receptor beta chains follows, all from one sample in a study of OX40 agonist ivuxolimab in advanced cancers. Method: immunoSEQ multiplex PCR; TCRdb's copy keeps in-frame clones and lacks some. The profile covers tens of thousands of clones, with roughly 88% appearing a single time and roughly 0.7% taken by the ten largest. The sample here was CD4+ or CD8+ T cells sorted from blood, taken in a trial of the OX40 agonist ivuxolimab. The receptors stem from an adult with an advanced solid tumor such as melanoma, head and neck, liver or kidney cancer. The CDR3 runs from the conserved cysteine through the conserved F or W. A row's size may be missing; if present it is once, few, many or a size class.

v_gene	abundance	j_gene	CDR3aa
TRBV11-2	once	TRBJ2-1	CASSDWEDRDHEQFF
TRBV18	.	TRBJ1-2	CASSPPGENYGYTF
TRBV5-6	.	TRBJ1-1	CASSLRAQQAFF
TRBV5-6	once	TRBJ1-1	CASSLQGVYTEAFF
TRBV11-2	.	TRBJ2-5	CASSFRDRETQYF
TRBV7-3	.	TRBJ1-1	CASSLGGGDIAFF
TRBV11-2	.	TRBJ1-3	CASSLRGAVGNTIYF
TRBV7-9	.	TRBJ2-3	CASSLIGTSSTDTQYF
TRBV25-1	.	TRBJ1-2	CASSQQGEFRYGYTF
TRBV9	.	TRBJ2-5	CASSVEQQETQYF
TRBV15	.	TRBJ1-2	CATSREGQSDYGYTF
TRBV14	once	TRBJ2-4	CASSLRSGGENIQYF
TRBV27	.	TRBJ2-2	CASSFRRDTGELFF
TRBV2	.	TRBJ2-5	CASSWGQGAFETQYF
TRBV19	.	TRBJ1-2	CASRSLPETYGYTF
TRBV27	once	TRBJ2-3	CASRNPSGGSPSTDTQYF